One sample yielded the 15 T cell receptor beta chains listed below, sequenced in a study of blood T cell repertoires in COVID-19. Generated by immunoSEQ multiplex PCR, the TCRdb table keeps only in-frame clones and is missing some. The table lists 200,000 or so clones, approximately 80% of them singletons. Material for sequencing was peripheral blood. Receptors were obtained from a human donor with acute or convalescent COVID-19. The donor label of this sample is uncertain.

The rearrangement uses TRBV3-1 (or the pseudogene TRBV3-2) and TRBJ1-2; 9 bases line up with TRBD1. The trim removed 2 bases at V and 8 bases at J, leaving 6 bases unmatched. Germline V gene data show CDR1 as LGHDT and CDR2 as YNNKEL (reference sequence). The CDR3 contains 14 residues. The CDR3 DNA follows: TGTGCCAGCAGCCAAAGGACAGGGGCCGGGGGCTACACCTTC. Its translation: CASSQRTGAGGYTF.

As regards this clone: This same CDR3 is encoded by further DNA sequences in the sample. The gene calls are TRBV12-3 or TRBV12-4 and TRBJ1-5; D may be TRBD1 (6 bases). The CDR3 consists of 13 residues. Trimming cost V 3 bases and J 6 bases, with 9 bases left between them. This CDR3 reads CASSFGGAQPQHF. The CDR3 DNA sequence: TGTGCCAGCAGTTTCGGGGGGGCTCAGCCCCAGCATTTT.

The V and J genes are TRBV27 and TRBJ1-1; TRBD1 matches at 7 bases. Germline V gives CDR1 MNHEY, CDR2 SMNVEV (reference sequence). V gave up 5 bases and J gave up 5 bases; unmatched junction bases: 5. The CDR3 has 13 amino acids. The CDR3 nucleotides are TGTGCCAGCAGTGAACAGGGGTGGACTGAAGCTTTCTTT. Translation gives CASSEQGWTEAFF.

The rearrangement joins TRBV18 to TRBJ1-5; D remains unclear. The CDR3 totals 15 residues. Trimming shortened V by 2 bases and J by 0 bases, and 8 bases separated the two germline ends. CDR1 and CDR2 (germline): KGHSH, LQKENI. CDR3 in amino acids: CASSPDTNSNQPQHF. The CDR3 DNA reads as TGTGCCAGCTCACCAGACACAAATAGCAATCAGCCCCAGCATTTT.

The count of this clone is one. The rearrangement uses TRBV27 and TRBJ2-1; 7 nucleotides match TRBD2. Germline loops: CDR1 MNHEY, CDR2 SMNVEV (reference sequence). The junction had 4 bases not matched to a gene; V was cut back by 6 bases and J by 2 bases. CDR3 size: 14 residues. CDR3 sequence: CASSHLAAYNEQFF. Written as DNA, the CDR3 is TGTGCCAGCAGCCATCTAGCGGCCTACAATGAGCAGTTCTTC.

This clone was observed a few times. The rearrangement uses TRBV9 and TRBJ2-2, with 9 nucleotides matching TRBD2. V dropped 3 bases and J dropped 6; count of bases not matched to a gene: 6. This CDR3 is 15 amino acids long. Germline V gene sequence: CDR1 SGDLS, CDR2 YYNGEE. In DNA, the CDR3 is TGTGCCAGCAGCGATCGTAGCGGGGGCGCCGGGGAGCTGTTTTTT. Its translation is CASSDRSGGAGELFF.

This clone showed up just a few times. The V call is TRBV10-1, the J call TRBJ2-3; TRBD2 aligns across 9 bases. The CDR3 runs 16 residues. The trim removed 3 bases at V and 2 bases at J, leaving 6 bases unmatched. The germline V gene has CDR1 WNHNN and CDR2 SYGVQD (reference sequence). CDR3 in DNA: TGCGCCAGCAGTGACCAGACTAGCGGCCCCACAGATACGCAGTATTTT. It encodes CASSDQTSGPTDTQYF.

DNA for the CDR3: TGTGCCAGCAGTTACCGGGGGGACGAGCAGTACTTC. Residues: CASSYRGDEQYF. J is TRBJ2-7 and V is TRBV6-2 or TRBV6-3, with TRBD2 identical over 7 bases. Per germline, CDR1 MNHEY and CDR2 SVGEGT. With V trimmed by 2 bases and J by 5 bases, 0 bases remained unmatched. The CDR3 runs to 12 residues.

This chain links TRBV2 with TRBJ1-2; 7 positions agree with TRBD1. With V trimmed by 4 bases and J by 12 bases, 17 bases remained unmatched. Germline CDR1 is SNHLY and CDR2 is FYNNEI. This CDR3 spans 15 amino acids. The CDR3 reads CASSVMRQGPMEDTF. As DNA, the CDR3 is TGTGCCAGCAGTGTAATGCGACAGGGACCTATGGAGGACACCTTC.

Here the CDR3 DNA reads TGTGCCAGCAGCGTAGAGGGAGGGCAGGGTGAAAAACTGTTTTTT. Its translation: CASSVEGGQGEKLFF. V usage is TRBV9 and J usage is TRBJ1-4; perhaps TRBD1 as D (5 bases). Germline assignment: CDR1 SGDLS and CDR2 YYNGEE. Trimming shortened V by 0 bases and J by 7 bases, and 13 bases separated the two germline ends. This CDR3 is built from 15 residues.

This chain links TRBV9 with TRBJ2-2; D is perhaps TRBD2 (6 bases). The V end was cut by 4 bases, the J end by 2 bases, with 15 bases between. This CDR3 has 16 amino acids. CDR1 SGDLS and CDR2 YYNGEE come from the germline V gene. The CDR3 loop reads CASSPHGSGNTGELFF. The CDR3 region has the DNA TGTGCCAGCAGCCCCCATGGTAGCGGAAACACCGGGGAGCTGTTTTTT.

This rearrangement joins TRBV18 to TRBJ2-3; 7 positions match TRBD2. The trim removed 6 bases at V and 1 base at J, leaving 7 bases unmatched. The CDR3 loop spans 15 amino acids. The germline V gene has CDR1 KGHSH and CDR2 LQKENI. For the CDR3, the DNA is TGTGCCAGCTCGCTCTCGGGGGGTCGCACAGATACGCAGTATTTT. It specifies CASSLSGGRTDTQYF.

The rearrangement links TRBV19 to TRBJ1-5; 7 bases align to TRBD1. Germline-derived CDR1 and CDR2 are LNHDA and SQIVND (reference sequence). The CDR3 contains 13 residues. J lost 11 bases, V lost 8 bases, and 12 bases had no gene match. The chain's CDR3 is CASQPGQTRSQHF. The CDR3 region has the DNA TGTGCCAGTCAACCGGGACAGACGAGGTCCCAGCATTTT.

The rearrangement uses TRBV14 and TRBJ2-1; D call uncertain. The CDR3 sequence is 11 residues long. Germline assignment: CDR1 SGHDN and CDR2 FVKESK. The germline V and J ends were trimmed by 3 bases and 12 bases, with 9 bases remaining between them. The CDR3 protein is CASSQTMTQFF. The DNA for the CDR3 is TGTGCCAGCAGCCAGACAATGACGCAGTTCTTC.

This clone was counted a few times. V gene TRBV10-3 combines with J gene TRBJ1-5; 8 bases align to TRBD1. This CDR3 has 14 amino acids. Trimming at V came to 6 bases and at J to 7 bases, leaving 8 bases not matched to a gene. Germline CDR1 and CDR2: ENHRY and SYGVKD. CDR3 bases: TGTGCCATCAGCCTGGACAGGGTATACCAGCCCCAGCATTTT. Protein: CAISLDRVYQPQHF.